The clone carrying this T cell receptor beta chain was detected once. Its specificity is unknown. Mouse gene names apply. Read coverage stops 1 residue before the CDR3 terminus; the germline J gene supplies the remainder. Time point noted: mouse harvest day 14 after allogeneic transplant. Mouse grafts combined 10^7 T-cell-depleted bone marrow cells with 10^6 splenic CD5+ T cells. Sequencing was performed with immunoSEQ multiplex PCR; in TCRdb, only in-frame clones are kept and a portion is missing. The table has some 8,000 clones, roughly a third seen once. This sample is part of a study of tissue T cells after allogeneic stem cell transplantation. Regarding the study as a whole: Only a limited share of tissue TCRs appeared in blood or spleen.

CDR1 and CDR2 (germline): SNHLY, FYNGKV (reference sequence). The CDR3 is 14 amino acids. The V and J ends lost 1 base and 7 bases, in that order; junction bases with no gene match: 5. Material: skin. The chain couples TRBV3 to TRBJ2-5; 7 bases are a match to TRBD1. This sequence originates from a female BALB/c mouse given C57BL/6 T cells with graft-versus-host disease after an allogeneic hematopoietic cell transplant. The CDR3: CASSLDRGGNTQYF. CDR3 DNA (partial): TGTGCCAGCAGCTTAGACAGGGGTGGAAACACCCAGTAC.